This TCR beta chain stems from a study of blood T cells in healthy people across ages. The authors ran a second PCR of roughly 7 to 11 cycles using a sample-barcoded 5' primer and a J-beta primer mix. MiXCR, run by TCRdb on the 5' RACE reads, gives a single entry per CDR3 protein. This sample has fewer than 1,000,000 distinct CDR3 sequences, with about 45% found just once. The germline CDR1 and CDR2 sequences are SGHTA and FQGTGA. The V end lost 4 bases, the J end lost 2 bases, and 19 bases lay between the germline ends. The CDR3 is made up of 17 amino acids. Sequenced input: blood. The TCR was taken from a man older than 75 in good health. This rearrangement joins TRBV7-3 to TRBJ2-3; tentative D call: TRBD1 (5 bases). As DNA, the CDR3 is TGTGCCAGCAGCTCCGTGACAGTTAGCCGCCCCACAGATACGCAGTATTTT. Translating it yields CASSSVTVSRPTDTQYF.